Presented here are 10 T cell receptor beta chains from one specimen sequenced in a study of T cell responses to AZD1222 COVID-19 vaccine. Method: immunoSEQ multiplex PCR; TCRdb's copy keeps in-frame clones and lacks some. The data hold 90,000 to 130,000 clones, with about 94% observed a single time. The specimen was peripheral blood, collected 28 days after the second AZD1222 dose. These receptors came from an adult who received the AZD1222 COVID-19 vaccine.

V and J are TRBV25-1 and TRBJ2-7; D is possibly TRBD2 (5 bases). The V end lost 2 bases, the J end lost 0 bases, and 8 bases lay between the germline ends. The CDR3 covers 14 residues. Germline values: CDR1 MGHDK, CDR2 SYGVNS. The CDR3 spells CASSEIGSSYEQYF. CDR3 sequence (DNA): TGTGCCAGCAGTGAAATAGGGAGCTCCTACGAGCAGTACTTC.

The chain recombines TRBV7-8 with TRBJ2-2; 9 bases map to TRBD2. Germline V gene data show CDR1 as SGHVS and CDR2 as FQNEAQ. With 5 bases clipped from V and 8 bases from J, the junction kept 15 bases outside the gene matches. The CDR3 runs 17 residues. As DNA, the CDR3 is TGTGCCAGCAGCCCTGTTGGCGTAGCGGGAGAAACGGGGGAGCTGTTTTTT. Encoded protein: CASSPVGVAGETGELFF.

The genes are TRBV5-1 and TRBJ2-7; D is ambiguous. V was clipped by 4 bases and J by 5 bases, with 16 bases between them. CDR1 SGHRS and CDR2 YFSETQ come from the germline V gene. CDR3 length: 14 amino acids. The CDR3, as DNA: TGCGCCAGCAGCCCCGATCAGAGTATCCACGAGCAGTACTTC. Protein product: CASSPDQSIHEQYF.

J is TRBJ1-3 and V is TRBV4-1; no reliable D call. V was pared by 3 bases and J by 4 bases, with 10 bases between. The germline V gene has CDR1 MGHRA and CDR2 YSYEKL. The CDR3 covers 14 residues. The CDR3 reads CASSQRVIGNTIYF. The CDR3, as DNA: TGCGCCAGCAGCCAGCGGGTTATCGGAAACACCATATATTTT.

J is TRBJ1-2 and V is TRBV5-1; D is possibly TRBD1 (6 bases). With 2 bases removed from V and 5 bases from J, the gap between germline ends came to 7 bases. The CDR3 contains 12 residues. Germline assignment: CDR1 SGHRS and CDR2 YFSETQ. Here the CDR3 reads CASSLQGYGYTF. In nucleotides, the CDR3 is TGCGCCAGCAGCTTACAGGGATATGGCTACACCTTC.

This rearrangement joins TRBV6-1 to TRBJ1-2, with D unresolved. Trimming shortened V by 2 bases and J by 1 base, and 11 bases separated the two germline ends. In germline, CDR1 is MNHNS, CDR2 SASEGT. The CDR3 contains 15 residues. In DNA, the CDR3 is TGTGCCAGCAGTGAACGCACCTTATTTAACTATGGCTACACCTTC. The encoded protein is CASSERTLFNYGYTF.

The chain couples TRBV12-5 to TRBJ1-6, with D perhaps matching TRBD1 (5 bases). The CDR3 is 16 amino acids. CDR1 LGHNT and CDR2 FRNRAP come from the germline V gene. The germline V and J ends were trimmed by 4 bases and 10 bases, with 20 bases remaining between them. CDR3 loop: CASGSPAGGNRSPLHF. The CDR3 nucleotides are TGTGCTAGTGGTTCCCCCGCCGGGGGAAACCGATCACCCCTCCACTTT. The full variable domain, with the rest looked up from reference TRBV12-5 and TRBJ1-6, is DARVTQTPRHKVTEMGQEVTMRCQPILGHNTVFWYRQTMMQGLELLAYFRNRAPLDDSGMPKDRFSAEMPDATLATLKIQPSEPRDSAVYFCASGSPAGGNRSPLHFGNGTRLTVT.

CDR3 sequence reads: CASSQNTEAFF. Written as DNA, the CDR3 is TGTGCCAGCAGTCAGAACACTGAAGCTTTCTTT. V is TRBV7-9 and J is TRBJ1-1; D is ambiguous. Germline loops: CDR1 SEHNR, CDR2 FQNEAQ (reference sequence). The CDR3 is 11 residues long. Trimming took off 6 bases at V and 1 base at J, with 3 bases between the two ends.

The chain is built from TRBV6-5 and TRBJ2-7; D tentatively fits TRBD1 or TRBD2 (5 bases each). The CDR3 totals 14 residues. Germline V gene data show CDR1 as MNHEY and CDR2 as SVGAGI. The germline V and J ends were trimmed by 7 bases and 1 base, with 14 bases remaining between them. CDR3 sequence (DNA): TGTGCCAGCAAGGTCCCGGGGCTATCCTACGAGCAGTACTTC. The encoded protein is CASKVPGLSYEQYF.

The chain recombines TRBV3-1 (or the pseudogene TRBV3-2) with TRBJ1-2; possible D gene TRBD1, 5 bases. V lost 1 base, J lost 4 bases, and 16 bases lay in between. Germline V gene lookup returns CDR1 LGHDT and CDR2 YNNKEL (reference sequence). The CDR3 covers 16 residues. CDR3 in DNA: TGTGCCAGCAGCCAAGGACCTCCGGGGGGAGGCTATGGCTACACCTTC. It encodes CASSQGPPGGGYGYTF.